A single sample is the source of the 12 T cell receptor beta chains below, sequenced in a study of blood T cell repertoires in COVID-19. The repertoire was sequenced with immunoSEQ multiplex PCR; TCRdb's copy has only in-frame clones and lacks some. The sample includes roughly 500,000 clones, nearly 90% of them seen just once. Input material: peripheral blood. Source of these receptors: a man aged 18 to 29 with COVID-19, enrolled during active disease.

J is TRBJ1-3 and V is TRBV2; 9 bases agree with TRBD1. From germline, CDR1 is SNHLY and CDR2 FYNNEI. The CDR3 runs 15 residues. J was trimmed by 1 base and V by 5 bases; bases with no gene match: 3. In DNA form, the CDR3 reads TGTGCCAGCAGTCGGACAGGGGATTCTGGAAACACCATATATTTT. Protein product: CASSRTGDSGNTIYF.

This sequence joins TRBV4-2 and TRBJ1-2; maybe TRBD1 (5 bases). Per germline, CDR1 LGHNA and CDR2 YNFKEQ. Trimming stripped 1 base from V and 4 bases from J, with 13 bases between. This CDR3 is 15 amino acids long. The CDR3 nucleotides are TGTGCCAGCAGCCAAGTCCAAGGGGAGGGCTATGGCTACACCTTC. Translating gives CASSQVQGEGYGYTF.

For this clone: The same CDR3 arises from other DNA sequences in this sample as well. The chain joins TRBV7-9 to TRBJ1-4, with 8 bases aligning to TRBD1. CDR3 length equals 15 residues. In germline, CDR1 is SEHNR, CDR2 FQNEAQ (reference sequence). V lost 5 bases, J lost 8 bases, and 10 bases stayed unmatched. CDR3 loop: CASSPRGTGEEKLFF. The CDR3 DNA reads as TGTGCCAGCAGCCCTCGCGGGACAGGAGAGGAAAAACTGTTTTTT. Variable domain in full (rest from reference TRBV7-9 and TRBJ1-4): DTGVSQNPRHKITKRGQNVTFRCDPISEHNRLYWYRQTLGQGPEFLTYFQNEAQLEKSRLLSDRFSAERPKGSFSTLEIQRTEQGDSAMYLCASSPRGTGEEKLFFGSGTQLSVL.

This chain connects TRBV15 to TRBJ1-1; TRBD1 is a possible D gene (5 bases). Germline V lookup: CDR1 LNHNV, CDR2 YYDKDF (reference sequence). The germline V and J ends were trimmed by 8 bases and 11 bases, with 24 bases remaining between them. CDR3 size: 14 residues. The CDR3 DNA follows: TGTGCCACCCCCCCCACGGGGACCGGGGGGGAGGCTTTCTTT. This sequence encodes CATPPTGTGGEAFF.

This rearrangement joins TRBV24-1 to TRBJ2-1; 9 positions agree with TRBD2. V dropped 3 bases and J dropped 4; count of bases not matched to a gene: 6. The CDR3 consists of 16 residues. Germline V lookup: CDR1 KGHDR, CDR2 SFDVKD. The DNA of the CDR3 is TGTGCCACCAGTGATAATAGCGGGAGCTCTTACAATGAGCAGTTCTTC. This encodes CATSDNSGSSYNEQFF.

This clone was detected once. This sequence joins TRBV10-2 and TRBJ1-1; the match to TRBD1 covers 8 bases. Germline V gene sequence: CDR1 WSHSY, CDR2 SAAADI. Germline trimming cut 10 bases from V and 4 bases from J; bases unmatched to any gene: 8. There are 13 residues in the CDR3. In DNA, the CDR3 is TGCGCCATCCAGCAGGGGGCGGTCACTGAAGCTTTCTTT. Its translation: CAIQQGAVTEAFF.

The chain recombines TRBV4-1 with TRBJ2-3, with TRBD2 identical over 7 bases. The V gene's germline CDR1 is MGHRA and CDR2 YSYEKL. Trimming cost V 1 base and J 3 bases; bases outside gene matches: 7. The CDR3 is 16 amino acids. CDR3: CASSQVVRGVTDTQYF. The CDR3 nucleotides are TGCGCCAGCAGCCAAGTGGTACGGGGGGTAACAGATACGCAGTATTTT.

This chain uses TRBV5-8 with TRBJ1-4; D remains ambiguous. From germline, CDR1 is SGHTS and CDR2 YDEGEE. V lost 1 base and J lost 5, with 9 bases in between. The CDR3 has 14 amino acids. CDR3 sequence: CASSLTRNNEKLFF. CDR3 DNA sequence: TGTGCCAGCAGCTTGACCAGAAACAATGAAAAACTGTTTTTT.

The chain recombines TRBV3-1 (or the pseudogene TRBV3-2) with TRBJ2-4; TRBD1 matches at 10 bases. Germline loops: CDR1 LGHDT, CDR2 YNNKEL (reference sequence). This CDR3 has 18 residues. V shed 0 bases and J 0 bases; nucleotides not matched to a gene: 5. The CDR3 loop reads CASSQDRTGGIAKNIQYF. DNA for the CDR3: TGTGCCAGCAGCCAAGATAGGACAGGGGGAATAGCCAAAAACATTCAGTACTTC.

The rearrangement joins TRBV10-3 to TRBJ1-1; TRBD1 is a possible D gene (6 bases). V lost 10 bases and J 4 bases, leaving 19 bases between the germline ends. CDR1 is ENHRY, CDR2 SYGVKD, per germline. CDR3 size: 14 residues. CDR3 amino acids: CATGRGSASTEAFF. CDR3 in DNA: TGTGCCACGGGAAGGGGGTCCGCGAGCACTGAAGCTTTCTTT.

This clone has a single count. The rearrangement links TRBV20-1 to TRBJ2-1; 13 bases line up with TRBD2. V was clipped by 3 bases and J by 1 base; unmatched bases: 3. Germline CDR1 and CDR2: DFQATT and SNEGSKA (reference sequence). This CDR3 spans 16 amino acids. Here the CDR3 reads CSASRLAGGSYNEQFF. Written as DNA, the CDR3 is TGCAGTGCTAGTAGACTAGCGGGGGGATCCTACAATGAGCAGTTCTTC.

V is TRBV5-4 and J is TRBJ2-1, with 15 nucleotides matching TRBD2. Trimming removed 4 bases from V and 0 bases from J; junction bases left unmatched: 5. This CDR3 comprises 18 residues. Germline lookup yields CDR1 SGHNT and CDR2 YYREEE (reference sequence). The DNA of the CDR3 is TGTGCCAGCAGCCCCGGGACTAGCGGGAGGAGCTCCTACAATGAGCAGTTCTTC. It specifies CASSPGTSGRSSYNEQFF.